The present T cell receptor beta chain was sequenced within a study of T cell responses to AZD1222 COVID-19 vaccine. Regarding the study as a whole: Nearly half of the spike-specific TCRs reportedly recognize variant regions that carry no mutations. Vaccine-associated CD4 TCRs ranged over spike, dominating at 160-218 and 743-854. A rise in Spike-specific TCR breadth and depth followed two AZD1222 doses. White British donors predominated, females outnumbered males, and clonal diversity was possibly underestimated.

Losses at the gene ends were 6 bases for V and 4 bases for J; bases not matched to a gene: 8. This CDR3 is built from 14 residues. Germline values: CDR1 MNHEY, CDR2 SVGAGI. The protocol was immunoSEQ multiplex PCR, while the TCRdb copy is restricted to in-frame clones and leaves out a portion. The sample has about 100,000 clones, around 90% seen once. Worth noting for this clone: Its matching antigen is unknown.

Sequences were derived from peripheral blood, sampled 28 days after the second AZD1222 dose. The TCR was taken from an adult who received the AZD1222 COVID-19 vaccine. The chain is built from TRBV6-5 and TRBJ1-1, with 7 positions matching TRBD1. The CDR3 protein is CASRIQGYSTEAFF. In nucleotides, the CDR3 is TGTGCCAGCAGAATACAGGGGTACAGCACTGAAGCTTTCTTT.